What follows are 26 T cell receptor beta chains derived from one specimen sequenced in a study of glioma-infiltrating T cells. TCR alpha and beta CDR3 regions were amplified from RNA using iRepertoire nested multiplex PCR. TCRdb fed the multiplex PCR reads into MiXCR, producing one record per CDR3 protein. There are around 43,000 distinct CDR3 sequences in the sample; around 22% occur only once, and 6% to 7% lies in the top ten. What was sequenced was glioma tissue, nonneoplastic brain tissue, or PBMCs (not recorded which). The receptors stem from a human donor with low-grade glioma or glioblastoma, undergoing nonglioma brain surgery, or in good health (not recorded which).

About this clonotype: This may come from a read error, since a much larger clone is one base off. Without the conserved terminal phenylalanine or tryptophan, this CDR3 likely stems from a read error. V and J are TRBV18 and TRBJ2-7; D may be TRBD2 (5 bases). The CDR3 is made up of 14 amino acids. Trimming took 5 bases from V and 2 from J, leaving 13 bases between them. Per the germline V gene, CDR1 is KGHSH and CDR2 is LQKENI. CDR3 amino acids: CASSSKLGTYEQYL. For the CDR3, the DNA is TGTGCCAGCTCATCGAAACTAGGTACCTACGAGCAGTACTTG.

The sample holds many counts of this clonotype. V is TRBV19 and J is TRBJ2-5; D gene ambiguous. Germline V gene sequence: CDR1 LNHDA, CDR2 SQIVND (reference sequence). V lost 3 bases, J lost 2 bases, and 7 bases lay in between. The CDR3 totals 13 residues. CDR3 sequence reads: CASSMWQQETQYF. The CDR3 DNA follows: TGTGCCAGTAGTATGTGGCAGCAAGAGACCCAGTACTTC. Variable domain in full (rest from reference TRBV19 and TRBJ2-5): DGGITQSPKYLFRKEGQNVTLSCEQNLNHDAMYWYRQDPGQGLRLIYYSQIVNDFQKGDIAEGYSVSREKKESFPLTVTSAQKNPTAFYLCASSMWQQETQYFGPGTRLLVL.

The table lists this clonotype with many counts. The chain carries TRBV3-1 and TRBJ1-5; D gene ambiguous. V was cut by 0 bases and J by 7 bases, with 10 bases left in between. The CDR3 length is 14 residues. Germline V gene sequence: CDR1 LGHDT, CDR2 YNNKEL (reference sequence). The CDR3 region is CASSQEPGNQPQHF. The CDR3 nucleotides read TGTGCCAGCAGCCAAGAACCGGGGAACCAGCCCCAGCATTTT.

Note on this clonotype: This clone may be a read error of a much larger clone one base away. The chain links TRBV14 to TRBJ2-7, with 9 bases aligning to TRBD1. The germline V gene has CDR1 SGHDN and CDR2 FVKESK. This CDR3 comprises 15 residues. With 5 bases clipped from V and 2 bases from J, the junction kept 7 bases outside the gene matches. The CDR3 reads CASSSGQGGPYEQYF. The CDR3 DNA is TGTGCCAGCAGCTCGGGACAGGGTGGGCCCTACGAGCAGTACTTC.

This clonotype has ten or more counts. The chain couples TRBV28 to TRBJ1-2; the D is unclear. The germline gives CDR1 MDHEN, CDR2 SYDVKM. V gave up 2 bases and J gave up 3 bases, with 10 bases separating them. This CDR3 region has 14 residues. The CDR3 region is CASSLGRSDYGYTF. CDR3 sequence (DNA): TGTGCCAGCAGTTTAGGCAGGTCGGACTATGGCTACACCTTC.

In its sample, this clonotype ranks as medium-sized. This chain links TRBV28 with TRBJ1-5; unclear D gene. The CDR3 is 12 amino acids. Germline values: CDR1 MDHEN, CDR2 SYDVKM. Trimming took 4 bases from V and 2 from J, leaving 3 bases between them. The CDR3: CASSSGNQPQHF. For the CDR3, the DNA is TGTGCCAGCAGTTCGGGCAATCAGCCCCAGCATTTT.

This clonotype occurred many times. The chain employs TRBV20-1 and TRBJ2-5, with D hard to call. CDR1 and CDR2 (germline): DFQATT, SNEGSKA (reference sequence). CDR3 length: 11 amino acids. The V end was cut by 4 bases, the J end by 12 bases, with 15 bases between. Here the CDR3 reads CSATAGLFEYF. The DNA for the CDR3 is TGCAGTGCTACGGCCGGGTTATTCGAGTACTTC.

This chain links TRBV7-9 with TRBJ2-7; the D gene is possibly TRBD2 (6 bases). V lost 5 bases and J lost 4, with 15 bases in between. The CDR3 runs 14 residues. Germline V lookup: CDR1 SEHNR, CDR2 FQNEAQ (reference sequence). CDR3 sequence: CASSDRDSPYEQYF. For the CDR3, the DNA is TGTGCCAGCAGCGACCGGGACTCCCCATACGAGCAGTACTTC.

In this sample, this clonotype turned up once. It may be a read error: a sequence one base away is much more abundant. This sequence joins TRBV4-3 and TRBJ2-7, with D possibly TRBD1 on 6 matching bases. CDR1 and CDR2 (germline): LGHNA, YSLEER. V was trimmed by 2 bases and J by 1 base, leaving 9 bases between them. This CDR3 spans 14 amino acids. CDR3 nucleotides: TGCGCCAGCAGCCAAAATGACAGGTCCTACGAGCAGTACTTC. It encodes CASSQNDRSYEQYF.

The chain couples TRBV19 to TRBJ1-4; possibly TRBD1 for D (5 bases). V lost 5 bases and J 3 bases, leaving 13 bases between the germline ends. This CDR3 spans 15 amino acids. Per germline, CDR1 LNHDA and CDR2 SQIVND (reference sequence). The CDR3 DNA is TGTGCCAGTAGTTCGGGGGTGCATTCTAATGAAAAACTGTTTTTT. Its protein is CASSSGVHSNEKLFF.

This clonotype was detected many times. The chain recombines TRBV25-1 with TRBJ2-7, with 7 bases aligning to TRBD1. CDR3 size: 13 residues. Germline CDR1 MGHDK, CDR2 SYGVNS. Trimming took 3 bases from V and 4 from J; bases not matched to a gene: 3. CDR3 nucleotides: TGTGCCAGCAGTGATACAGGGGAGTACGAGCAGTACTTC. Encoded protein: CASSDTGEYEQYF.

The table lists this clonotype with many counts. The V and J genes are TRBV29-1 and TRBJ2-3; no clear D. Germline CDR1 SQVTM, CDR2 ANQGSEA. The CDR3 spans 12 residues. Trimming took off 1 base at V and 5 bases at J, with 7 bases between the two ends. For the CDR3, the DNA is TGCAGCGTTGAAGGGGGTGAAGATACGCAGTATTTT. Protein product: CSVEGGEDTQYF.

This clonotype has at least ten counts. The chain joins TRBV12-3 or TRBV12-4 to TRBJ1-1; TRBD1 is a possible D gene (6 bases). Deletions cut 8 bases from V and 0 bases from J, with 16 bases between. This CDR3 contains 15 residues. Written as DNA, the CDR3 is TGTGCCAGCGCCCAAACAGACAGGTTGAACACTGAAGCTTTCTTT. It yields the protein CASAQTDRLNTEAFF.

The sample holds many counts of this clonotype. The rearrangement joins TRBV12-3 or TRBV12-4 to TRBJ1-3, with TRBD1 matching over 7 bases. V was clipped by 4 bases and J by 1 base; unmatched bases: 16. This CDR3 contains 19 residues. The CDR3 protein is CASSSRGTEALLSGNTIYF. The DNA of the CDR3 is TGTGCCAGCAGTTCCCGCGGGACAGAGGCTCTCCTATCTGGAAACACCATATATTTT.

Turning to this clonotype: This may arise from a read error, as a much more abundant clone is one base away. The chain combines TRBV15 with TRBJ2-7; 10 nucleotides align to TRBD2. Germline values: CDR1 LNHNV, CDR2 YYDKDF (reference sequence). This CDR3 spans 16 amino acids. The CDR3, as DNA: TGTGCCGCCAGCAGATCTAGCGGGGGAAGCTCCTACGAGCAGTACTTC. Its protein is CAASRSSGGSSYEQYF.

V gene TRBV7-9 combines with J gene TRBJ2-5; 7 positions agree with TRBD1. V lost 5 bases and J lost 5; bases outside the gene matches: 14. CDR3 length: 16 residues. The germline V gene has CDR1 SEHNR and CDR2 FQNEAQ (reference sequence). The CDR3 nucleotides are TGTGCCAGCAGCGCCACGACAGGGCTACTTCGGGAGACCCAGTACTTC. Its translation is CASSATTGLLRETQYF.

This clonotype appeared a few times. J is TRBJ2-4 and V is TRBV19, with 9 bases fitting TRBD1. This CDR3 comprises 16 residues. Germline V gives CDR1 LNHDA, CDR2 SQIVND (reference sequence). V dropped 6 bases and J dropped 2; count of bases not matched to a gene: 8. CDR3 in amino acids: CASRLDRGPSKNIQYF. The CDR3 nucleotides read TGTGCCAGTAGATTGGACAGGGGCCCTTCCAAAAACATTCAGTACTTC.

Turning to this clonotype: This may arise from a read error, as a much more abundant clone is one base away. The V and J genes are TRBV11-2 and TRBJ2-1, with D perhaps TRBD1 or TRBD2 (5 bases each). CDR3 length equals 16 residues. In germline, CDR1 is SGHAT, CDR2 FQNNGV. CDR3 DNA: TGTGCCAGCAGCAAACTCGGTCGGGGCTCCTACAATGAGAAGTTCTTC. Protein sequence: CASSKLGRGSYNEKFF.

This clonotype was detected only a few times. A read error may account for a junction end that differs from germline. The gene calls are TRBV28 and TRBJ1-5; possibly TRBD1 for D (6 bases). The CDR3 loop spans 15 amino acids. Germline V CDR1 and CDR2: MDHEN, SYDVKM. The CDR3 region has the DNA TGTGCCGGCAGTTTATCAGGACAGAGCAATCAGCCCCAGCATTTT. Its translation is CAGSLSGQSNQPQHF.

This clonotype was counted at least ten times. V is TRBV28 and J is TRBJ2-7; maybe TRBD2 (6 bases). Trimming stripped 4 bases from V and 0 bases from J, with 13 bases between. CDR3 length: 15 amino acids. Germline lookup yields CDR1 MDHEN and CDR2 SYDVKM. In DNA form, the CDR3 reads TGTGCCAGCAGTTCGGGACTCCTAAGCTCCTACGAGCAGTACTTC. This sequence encodes CASSSGLLSSYEQYF.

This chain joins TRBV29-1 and TRBJ1-2, with D possibly being TRBD1 (6 bases). Trimming took off 6 bases at V and 1 base at J, with 12 bases between the two ends. The germline gives CDR1 SQVTM, CDR2 ANQGSEA. This CDR3 comprises 13 residues. This chain's CDR3 is CSVRDKDNYGYTF. The CDR3 DNA reads TGCAGCGTCCGGGACAAGGATAACTATGGCTACACCTTC.

This chain uses TRBV4-2 with TRBJ2-5, with TRBD2 identical over 12 bases. The V and J ends lost 4 bases and 4 bases, in that order; junction bases with no gene match: 4. Germline V gene lookup returns CDR1 LGHNA and CDR2 YNFKEQ. This CDR3 has 15 residues. The CDR3 region is CASSPLAGGRETQYF. The CDR3 DNA is TGTGCCAGCAGCCCACTAGCGGGAGGACGAGAGACCCAGTACTTC.

This clonotype was detected a few times. Sequence at one end of the junction differs from germline and may be a read error. This rearrangement joins TRBV5-1 to TRBJ2-1; D unresolved. CDR3 length equals 15 residues. Germline CDR1 and CDR2: SGHRS and YFSETQ. Here the CDR3 DNA reads TGCGCCAGCAGGAAGTTAGCCAGCTCCCACAATGAGCAGTTCTTC. Translating gives CASRKLASSHNEQFF.

This clonotype came up many times. Compared with germline, one end of the junction differs, possibly owing to a read error. The V call is TRBV20-1, the J call TRBJ2-2; TRBD2 is a possible D gene (7 bases). Germline V lookup: CDR1 DFQATT, CDR2 SNEGSKA (reference sequence). The CDR3 has 15 residues. This CDR3 is CSAREGGGGTGELFF. Here the CDR3 DNA reads TGCAGTGCAAGAGAGGGAGGGGGGGGCACCGGGGAGCTGTTTTTT.

The table lists this clonotype with many counts. The DNA of the CDR3 is TGTGCCAGCAGTTTAAGGACTAGCGGGAGAATCGAGCAGTACTTC. It translates to CASSLRTSGRIEQYF. The rearrangement links TRBV12-3 or TRBV12-4 to TRBJ2-7, with 13 bases lining up with TRBD2. CDR3 length: 15 residues. V lost 2 bases, J lost 6 bases, and 4 bases stayed unmatched.

This clonotype was seen many times. The chain is built from TRBV6-6 and TRBJ2-7; 7 bases are shared with TRBD1. The germline V gene has CDR1 MNHNY and CDR2 SVGAGI (reference sequence). CDR3 length: 16 residues. V lost 2 bases, J lost 4 bases, and 11 bases stayed unmatched. CDR3 protein: CASSYGLSGGGYEQYF. In DNA, the CDR3 is TGTGCCAGCAGTTACGGGTTATCAGGGGGTGGGTACGAGCAGTACTTC.